These T cell receptor beta chains were read from a single sample in a study of control samples from healthy donors and cancer patients. Using immunoSEQ multiplex PCR, the repertoire was profiled, and TCRdb retains in-frame clones only, with some absent. The sample holds 65,000 to 80,000 clones; 89% are singletons and the top ten take about 9.9%. Sequencing was done on a sample of PBMCs. The receptors derive from a woman aged 45 to 65 with colorectal cancer. Each CDR3 is given with its conserved first and last residue. The D gene is left open where the match is weak. Some rows have no size entry. The others give once, few or many, or a class for an expanded clone.

j_call v_call clone_size d_call cdr3_nt cdr3_aa
TRBJ2-1 TRBV2 NA TRBD1 TGTGCCAGCAACACAGGGGGCCTCGATGAGCAGTTCTTC CASNTGGLDEQFF
TRBJ1-5 TRBV28 NA NA TGTGCCAGCAGCTCAGGCGGCTCCAATCAGCCCCAGCATTTT CASSSGGSNQPQHF
TRBJ2-1 TRBV20-1 NA TRBD1 TGCAGTGCTAGTCGCGGGGGACAGGGCTACAATGAGCAGTTCTTC CSASRGGQGYNEQFF
TRBJ2-3 TRBV30 once NA TGTGCCTGGACATCCGATCTGAGCACAGATACGCAGTATTTT CAWTSDLSTDTQYF
TRBJ2-3 TRBV6-4 NA NA TGTGCCAGCAGTCCGGACTACACAGATACGCAGTATTTT CASSPDYTDTQYF
TRBJ1-2 TRBV6-6 NA NA TGTGCCAGCAGTCCATCCTCACAGGGCGGAGGATCTAGGGGCTACACCTTC CASSPSSQGGGSRGYTF
TRBJ1-5 TRBV7-2 few NA TGTGCCAGCAGCTTCGTCGCGGGGAGCAATCAGCCCCAGCATTTT CASSFVAGSNQPQHF
TRBJ1-3 TRBV9 NA NA TGTGCCAGCAGCGCCTCGGGCTCTGGAAACACCATATATTTT CASSASGSGNTIYF
TRBJ1-6 TRBV19 NA TRBD1 TGTGCCAGTAGTAGTGGGACAGGACATAATTCACCCCTCCACTTT CASSSGTGHNSPLHF
TRBJ2-5 TRBV29-1 NA NA TGCAGCGTTGTAGGGGCGCGGACCCAGTACTTC CSVVGARTQYF
TRBJ2-2 TRBV4-2 NA NA TGTGCCAGCAGCCAAGGGGCTCACTCGAACACCGGGGAGCTGTTTTTT CASSQGAHSNTGELFF
TRBJ1-5 TRBV2 NA TRBD1 TGTGCCAGCAGGGAGCAGGGGGCAAGCAATCAGCCCCAGCATTTT CASREQGASNQPQHF
TRBJ1-6 TRBV5-6 NA NA TGTGCCAGCAGCTTCCGGCAGATTTATAATTCACCCCTCCACTTT CASSFRQIYNSPLHF
TRBJ1-2 TRBV19 NA TRBD1 TGTGCCAGTAGTATAGGTCCAGGGGGCAGAAATGGCTACACCTTC CASSIGPGGRNGYTF
TRBJ1-5 TRBV18 NA NA TGTGCCAGCTCTTCGAGAGCAGGGGATGTCGAGGATTTT CASSSRAGDVEDF
TRBJ1-2 TRBV5-4 NA NA TGTGCCAGCAGCTCATGGGGGGCTGGAGGCTACACCTTC CASSSWGAGGYTF
TRBJ2-2 TRBV4-3 NA NA TGCGCCAGCAGCCCAAAGAACACCGGGGAGCTGTTTTTT CASSPKNTGELFF
TRBJ1-1 TRBV12-5 NA NA TGTGCTAGTGGTTCCCAACTCGACAGGAACACTGAAGCTTTCTTT CASGSQLDRNTEAFF
TRBJ2-2 TRBV6-5 NA NA TGTGCCAGCAGGACATTAGGGTCCGGGGAGCTGTTTTTT CASRTLGSGELFF
TRBJ1-3 TRBV18 NA NA TGTGCCAGCTCACCTACAGGTGCGGAGCTGGGTGGAAACACCATATATTTT CASSPTGAELGGNTIYF
TRBJ1-6 TRBV27 NA TRBD1 TGTGCCAGCAGTTCCATACAGGGGGCTATGGGTTCACCCCTCCACTTT CASSSIQGAMGSPLHF
TRBJ1-5 TRBV6-5 NA NA TGTGCCAGCAGCGACGACAGGTTTGATAGCCAGCCCCAGCATTTT CASSDDRFDSQPQHF
TRBJ1-5 TRBV5-6 NA TRBD1 TGTGCCAGCAGCTCACAGGGGGCGGGTCAGCCCCAGCATTTT CASSSQGAGQPQHF
TRBJ2-3 TRBV29-1 once NA TGCAGCGTTGACAATCAGGAACCCGGCACAGATACGCAGTATTTT CSVDNQEPGTDTQYF
TRBJ1-2 TRBV6-2/TRBV6-3 NA NA TGTGCCAGCAGTCCCCGGGACCCATCACGCTATGGCTACACCTTC CASSPRDPSRYGYTF
TRBJ1-6 TRBV30 NA NA TGTGCCTGGAGTATGGGAAACTATAATTCACCCCTCCACTTT CAWSMGNYNSPLHF